One sample yielded the 7 T cell receptor beta chains listed below, sequenced in a study of PD-1 blockade in classical Hodgkin lymphoma. The patients all showed relapse after autologous stem cell transplantation, while their brentuximab vedotin exposure varied. Sequencing was performed with immunoSEQ multiplex PCR; in TCRdb, only in-frame clones are kept and a portion is missing. The profile shows around 14,000 clones, roughly 78% of them singletons. The specimen comprised peripheral blood mononuclear cells (PBMCs), sampled before the second cycle of nivolumab. All receptors come from a human donor with classical Hodgkin lymphoma.

CDR3 sequence (DNA): TGTGCCAGCAGCTTGTATGTAGCTCAAGAGACCCAGTACTTC. It translates to CASSLYVAQETQYF. This chain links TRBV5-5 with TRBJ2-5, with D uncertain. The germline V gene has CDR1 SGHKS and CDR2 YYEKEE (reference sequence). Trimming took off 1 base at V and 2 bases at J, with 9 bases between the two ends. The CDR3 covers 14 residues.

The chain is built from TRBV4-1 and TRBJ1-2; 7 bases line up with TRBD1. Germline V gene data show CDR1 as MGHRA and CDR2 as YSYEKL. Losses at the gene ends were 1 base for V and 4 bases for J; bases not matched to a gene: 6. This CDR3 comprises 15 residues. CDR3 in DNA: TGCGCCAGCAGCCAAGCCGGGACAGCCTCCTATGGCTACACCTTC. It is translated as CASSQAGTASYGYTF.

The CDR3 nucleotides are TGTGCCAGCAGCTTGGAGGGCAGGTCGACCGGGGAGCTGTTTTTT. Protein product: CASSLEGRSTGELFF. V usage is TRBV5-4 and J usage is TRBJ2-2, with no clear D. V was shortened by 0 bases and J by 5 bases, with 11 bases between the two germline ends. The germline V gene encodes CDR1 SGHNT and CDR2 YYREEE (reference sequence). This CDR3 region has 15 residues.

This chain connects TRBV7-2 to TRBJ2-5; a possible D gene is TRBD2 (5 bases). The end of the DNA aligns better with TRBJ2-7, so the J call may be wrong. Germline V lookup: CDR1 SGHTA, CDR2 FQGNSA. This CDR3 has 12 amino acids. The CDR3 DNA sequence: TGTGCCAGCAGCCGGGGTTTGGACGAGCAGTACTTC. This translates into CASSRGLDEQYF.

The chain uses TRBV5-1 and TRBJ2-1; possible D gene TRBD2, 5 bases. The V gene's germline CDR1 is SGHRS and CDR2 YFSETQ. The V gene lost 6 bases and the J gene lost 0 bases, with 13 bases spanning the gap. This CDR3 comprises 15 residues. Here the CDR3 DNA reads TGCGCCAGCACGGTCGAGGGCAGCTCCTACAATGAGCAGTTCTTC. This sequence encodes CASTVEGSSYNEQFF. The variable domain in full, completed from reference TRBV5-1 and TRBJ2-1, reads KAGVTQTPRYLIKTRGQQVTLSCSPISGHRSVSWYQQTPGQGLQFLFEYFSETQRNKGNFPGRFSGRQFSNSRSEMNVSTLELGDSALYLCASTVEGSSYNEQFFGPGTRLTVL.

This clone was picked up a small number of times. The chain employs TRBV5-1 and TRBJ2-2, with 8 positions matching TRBD1. The CDR3 loop spans 16 amino acids. With 7 bases clipped from V and 1 base from J, the junction kept 9 bases outside the gene matches. The germline V gene has CDR1 SGHRS and CDR2 YFSETQ. In DNA form, the CDR3 reads TGCGCCAGCTACCCTGGACAGGGATGGAACACCGGGGAGCTGTTTTTT. It codes for CASYPGQGWNTGELFF.

In this sample, this clone turned up once. The chain recombines TRBV6-5 with TRBJ2-5; D is undetermined. Germline V CDR1 and CDR2: MNHEY, SVGAGI. This CDR3 is 16 amino acids long. V lost 0 bases and J 7 bases, leaving 18 bases between the germline ends. CDR3 DNA sequence: TGTGCCAGCAGTTACTCCCAGACGTCGCAAGTAGGGACCCAGTACTTC. Protein: CASSYSQTSQVGTQYF.